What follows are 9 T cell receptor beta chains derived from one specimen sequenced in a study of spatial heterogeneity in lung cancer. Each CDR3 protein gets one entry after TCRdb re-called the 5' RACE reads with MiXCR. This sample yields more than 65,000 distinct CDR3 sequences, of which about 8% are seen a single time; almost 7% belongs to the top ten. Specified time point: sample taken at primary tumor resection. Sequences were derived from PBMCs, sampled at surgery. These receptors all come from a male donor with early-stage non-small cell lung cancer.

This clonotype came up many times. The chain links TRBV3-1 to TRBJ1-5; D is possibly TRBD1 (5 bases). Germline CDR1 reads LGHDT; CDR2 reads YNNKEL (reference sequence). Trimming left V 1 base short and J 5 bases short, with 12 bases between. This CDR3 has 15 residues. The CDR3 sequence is CASSQGLRGDQPQHF. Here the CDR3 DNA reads TGTGCCAGCAGCCAAGGTTTGAGGGGCGATCAGCCCCAGCATTTT.

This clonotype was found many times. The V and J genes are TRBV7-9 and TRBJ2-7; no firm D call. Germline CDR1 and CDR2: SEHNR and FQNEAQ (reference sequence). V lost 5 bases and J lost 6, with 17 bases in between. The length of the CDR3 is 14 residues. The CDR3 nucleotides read TGTGCCAGCAGCCCCTTTTCTGGTCAACCCGAGCAGTACTTC. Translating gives CASSPFSGQPEQYF. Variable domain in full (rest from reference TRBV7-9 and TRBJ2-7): DTGVSQNPRHKITKRGQNVTFRCDPISEHNRLYWYRQTLGQGPEFLTYFQNEAQLEKSRLLSDRFSAERPKGSFSTLEIQRTEQGDSAMYLCASSPFSGQPEQYFGPGTRLTVT.

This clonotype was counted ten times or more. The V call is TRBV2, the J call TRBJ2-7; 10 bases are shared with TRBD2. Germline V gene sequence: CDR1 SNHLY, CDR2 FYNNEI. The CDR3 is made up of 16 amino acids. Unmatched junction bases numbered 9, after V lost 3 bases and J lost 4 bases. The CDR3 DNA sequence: TGTGCCAGCAGTGAGAGTCGAACTAGCGGGAAATACGAGCAGTACTTC. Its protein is CASSESRTSGKYEQYF.

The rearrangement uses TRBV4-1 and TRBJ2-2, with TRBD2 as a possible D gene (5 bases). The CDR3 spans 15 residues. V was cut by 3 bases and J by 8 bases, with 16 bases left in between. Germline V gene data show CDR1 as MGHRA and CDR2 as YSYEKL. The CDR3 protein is CASSQIALPGGELFF. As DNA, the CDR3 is TGCGCCAGCAGCCAGATAGCGCTTCCCGGGGGGGAGCTGTTTTTT.

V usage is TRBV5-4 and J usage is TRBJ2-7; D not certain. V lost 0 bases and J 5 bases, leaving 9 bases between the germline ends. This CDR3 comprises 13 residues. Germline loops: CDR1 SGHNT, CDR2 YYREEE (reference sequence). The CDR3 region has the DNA TGTGCCAGCAGCTTGGAAGGGAAGCACGAGCAGTACTTC. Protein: CASSLEGKHEQYF.

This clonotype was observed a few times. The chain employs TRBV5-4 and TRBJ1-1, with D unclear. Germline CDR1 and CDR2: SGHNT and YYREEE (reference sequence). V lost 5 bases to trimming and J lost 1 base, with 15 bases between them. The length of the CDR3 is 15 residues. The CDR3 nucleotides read TGTGCCAGCAGTTTCTCTCGGGCCCCGAACACTGAAGCTTTCTTT. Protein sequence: CASSFSRAPNTEAFF.

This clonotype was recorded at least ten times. CDR3 in amino acids: CASSPVGIAYEQYF. CDR3 DNA sequence: TGTGCCAGCAGTCCGGTAGGGATAGCCTACGAGCAGTACTTC. This chain connects TRBV25-1 to TRBJ2-7; the D is unclear. V lost 5 bases to trimming and J lost 2 bases, with 13 bases between them. The CDR3 sequence is 14 residues long. Germline-derived CDR1 and CDR2 are MGHDK and SYGVNS.

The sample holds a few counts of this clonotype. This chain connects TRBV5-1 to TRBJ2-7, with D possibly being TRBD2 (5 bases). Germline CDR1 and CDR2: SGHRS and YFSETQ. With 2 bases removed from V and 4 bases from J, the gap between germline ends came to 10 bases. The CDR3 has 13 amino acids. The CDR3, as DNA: TGCGCCAGCAGCTTCGGACTGGGGTACGAGCAGTACTTC. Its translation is CASSFGLGYEQYF.

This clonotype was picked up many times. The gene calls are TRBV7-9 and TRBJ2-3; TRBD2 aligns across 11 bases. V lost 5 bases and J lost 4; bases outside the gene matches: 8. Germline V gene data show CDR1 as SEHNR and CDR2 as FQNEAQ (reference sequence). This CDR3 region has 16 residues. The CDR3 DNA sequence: TGTGCCAGCAGCAGAGGAGGACTAGCGGGTGCAGATACGCAGTATTTT. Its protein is CASSRGGLAGADTQYF.